In its sample, the clone carrying this T cell receptor (beta chain) was seen once. The data derive from a study of blood T cell repertoires in COVID-19. Study background: T cells, B-cell-depleted T cells, or PBMCs supplied cDNA or gDNA.

In the study's own analysis: How many nucleated cells were present was estimated from reference gene primer amplification. The assay was immunoSEQ multiplex PCR, and TCRdb's table has in-frame clones only and misses some. V and J calls plus clone size are reproduced from that table; the DNA served to infer D and trimming. The table lists some 160,000 clones, around 86% of them singletons. This CDR3 has 15 residues. Germline V CDR1 and CDR2: LNHDA, SQIVND (reference sequence). V was pared by 7 bases and J by 6 bases, with 11 bases of the junction left unmatched. The chain combines TRBV19 with TRBJ2-1; 8 bases fit TRBD2. Sequencing used peripheral blood. The sequence was collected from an older man who had recovered from COVID-19. CDR3 region: CASTLRLAGFNEQFF. For the CDR3, the DNA is TGTGCCAGTACACTGCGGCTAGCGGGTTTCAATGAGCAGTTCTTC. The complete variable domain, with remaining parts taken from reference TRBV19 and TRBJ2-1, reads DGGITQSPKYLFRKEGQNVTLSCEQNLNHDAMYWYRQDPGQGLRLIYYSQIVNDFQKGDIAEGYSVSREKKESFPLTVTSAQKNPTAFYLCASTLRLAGFNEQFFGPGTRLTVL.